Each of the 17 T cell receptor beta chains below was sequenced from the same sample in a study of T-cell reconstitution after alpha-beta-depleted transplantation in children. Preparing the TCRbeta library involved the use of unique molecular identifiers. Using its own MiXCR run on the PCR reads, TCRdb lists one record per CDR3 protein. The sample holds 350,000 to 400,000 distinct CDR3 sequences; roughly 13% are singletons and the top ten take around 4.5%. The source was PBMCs, collected from the stem cell graft. The receptor source for this set is a human donor who donated a stem cell graft to a child with Fanconi anemia.

The gene calls are TRBV27 and TRBJ2-3; perhaps TRBD1 as D (6 bases). CDR1 and CDR2 (germline): MNHEY, SMNVEV (reference sequence). Deletions cut 5 bases from V and 3 bases from J, with 15 bases between. There are 15 residues in the CDR3. The CDR3 nucleotides read TGTGCCAGCAGTCCCTTAGGGGGTGGGACAGATACGCAGTATTTT. It specifies CASSPLGGGTDTQYF.

Many counts were recorded for this clonotype. The chain joins TRBV27 to TRBJ1-2, with D maybe TRBD1 (6 bases). Trimming shortened V by 4 bases and J by 3 bases, and 15 bases separated the two germline ends. The V gene's germline CDR1 is MNHEY and CDR2 SMNVEV (reference sequence). The CDR3 has 15 amino acids. The CDR3 here is CASSYSTGSHYGYTF. CDR3 DNA sequence: TGTGCCAGCAGTTATTCCACAGGGTCCCACTATGGCTACACCTTC.

J is TRBJ1-3 and V is TRBV5-5; D is perhaps TRBD1 (5 bases). Germline CDR1 reads SGHKS; CDR2 reads YYEKEE (reference sequence). The CDR3 loop spans 18 amino acids. Trimming took off 0 bases at V and 1 base at J, with 17 bases between the two ends. CDR3 DNA: TGTGCCAGCAGCTTGGCCTTTGGGGCTCGGATGTCTGGAAACACCATATATTTT. It yields the protein CASSLAFGARMSGNTIYF.

CDR3 bases: TGTGCCAGCAGCCAAGCGCCGGGGGACCACTACGAGCAGTACTTC. It encodes CASSQAPGDHYEQYF. The V and J genes are TRBV3-1 and TRBJ2-7, with D possibly TRBD2 on 6 matching bases. From germline, CDR1 is LGHDT and CDR2 YNNKEL (reference sequence). V lost 1 base, J lost 3 bases, and 13 bases lay in between. There are 15 residues in the CDR3.

The chain recombines TRBV6-5 with TRBJ2-7; 7 nucleotides agree with TRBD2. Germline V lookup: CDR1 MNHEY, CDR2 SVGAGI. There are 12 residues in the CDR3. DNA of the CDR3: TGTGCCAGCAGCCACCATCGGGACTATCGGGACGTC. As protein: CASSHHRDYRDV.

This clonotype has ten or more counts. In DNA form, the CDR3 reads TGTGCCAGCGTCCAAGTAACAGGGTTCTACGAGCAGTACTTC. It codes for CASVQVTGFYEQYF. V is TRBV6-1 and J is TRBJ2-7; tentative D call: TRBD1 (6 bases). Germline V CDR1 and CDR2: MNHNS, SASEGT. This CDR3 contains 14 residues. Trimming removed 8 bases at V and 3 bases at J, with 17 bases between.

The chain has TRBV3-1 and TRBJ1-4; D gene uncertain. This CDR3 spans 14 amino acids. Trimming shortened V by 10 bases and J by 7 bases, and 19 bases separated the two germline ends. Germline lookup yields CDR1 LGHDT and CDR2 YNNKEL (reference sequence). The CDR3 sequence is CATSAEVIGEKLFF. The DNA for the CDR3 is TGTGCCACCTCCGCCGAAGTTATCGGTGAAAAACTGTTTTTT.

For this clonotype: The CDR3 does not close with the conserved phenylalanine or tryptophan, likely indicating a read error. The V call is TRBV20-1, the J call TRBJ2-7; weak D call: TRBD1 (5 bases). Trimming took off 5 bases at V and 3 bases at J, with 11 bases between the two ends. CDR1 is DFQATT and CDR2 is SNEGSKA in the germline V gene (reference sequence). The CDR3 consists of 12 residues. The DNA for the CDR3 is TGCAGTGCTCTCACAGGAAACTACGAGCAGTACATC. It translates to CSALTGNYEQYI.

V gene TRBV6-1 combines with J gene TRBJ2-1; 10 nucleotides align to TRBD2. The CDR3 sequence is 15 residues long. Germline V gives CDR1 MNHNS, CDR2 SASEGT. After removal of 6 bases from V and 9 bases from J, the junction contained 11 bases not matched to a gene. CDR3 loop: CASSPQAGGPGEQFF. Written as DNA, the CDR3 is TGTGCCAGCAGCCCTCAAGCGGGGGGGCCGGGTGAGCAGTTCTTC.

This clonotype has only a few counts. The chain joins TRBV20-1 to TRBJ2-3; 9 nucleotides align to TRBD2. The CDR3 totals 16 residues. The trim removed 0 bases at V and 1 base at J, leaving 5 bases unmatched. Germline assignment: CDR1 DFQATT and CDR2 SNEGSKA (reference sequence). CDR3 amino acids: CSARDRRLAGTDTQYF. The CDR3 region has the DNA TGCAGTGCTAGAGATAGGAGACTAGCGGGCACAGATACGCAGTATTTT.

This clonotype was recorded at least ten times. V is TRBV12-3 or TRBV12-4 and J is TRBJ1-1; D remains ambiguous. V was shortened by 6 bases and J by 0 bases, with 17 bases between the two germline ends. The CDR3 is 16 residues long. The CDR3 spells CASRFSSGAMNTEAFF. Written as DNA, the CDR3 is TGTGCCAGCAGATTCTCATCCGGAGCTATGAACACTGAAGCTTTCTTT.

This clonotype has ten or more counts. The genes are TRBV5-5 and TRBJ2-2; D unclear. Germline V gives CDR1 SGHKS, CDR2 YYEKEE (reference sequence). Trimming left V 7 bases short and J 1 base short, with 11 bases between. The CDR3 runs to 14 residues. CDR3 DNA sequence: TGTGCCAGCGAACTTGGTTGGAACACCGGGGAGCTGTTTTTT. Its protein is CASELGWNTGELFF.

This clonotype was observed a few times. The CDR3 loop reads CASSQEGARNTIYF. Here the CDR3 DNA reads TGCGCCAGCAGTCAAGAGGGGGCCAGAAACACCATATATTTT. The genes are TRBV23-1 and TRBJ1-3; TRBD1 agrees at 7 bases. TRBV23-1 is an ORF, and what it does is uncertain. J was trimmed by 5 bases and V by 2 bases; bases with no gene match: 3. This CDR3 is built from 14 residues.

A few counts support this clonotype. The chain joins TRBV11-2 to TRBJ1-1; D might be TRBD1 (5 bases). Germline V gene lookup returns CDR1 SGHAT and CDR2 FQNNGV. Trimming took 0 bases from V and 7 from J, leaving 12 bases between them. This CDR3 has 14 residues. CDR3 nucleotides: TGTGCCAGCAGCTTAGATCAGGTGGGGGGTGAAGCTTTCTTT. Its translation: CASSLDQVGGEAFF.

In this sample, this clonotype turned up a few times. The chain has TRBV12-3 or TRBV12-4 and TRBJ1-5; D is perhaps TRBD1 (5 bases). Trimming cost V 5 bases and J 4 bases, with 15 bases left between them. The CDR3 extends over 15 amino acids. The CDR3, as DNA: TGTGCCAGCAGTATCGGGACTGAGGTTAATCAGCCCCAGCATTTT. The encoded protein is CASSIGTEVNQPQHF.

V and J are TRBV11-2 and TRBJ2-3; D could derive from TRBD1 or TRBD2 (6 bases each). Germline V gene data show CDR1 as SGHAT and CDR2 as FQNNGV. The CDR3 is 17 residues long. V lost 5 bases to trimming and J lost 4 bases, with 22 bases between them. CDR3 in amino acids: CASSPARGQPGPDTQYF. DNA of the CDR3: TGTGCCAGCAGCCCGGCCCGGGGGCAACCAGGCCCAGATACGCAGTATTTT.

V is TRBV7-2 and J is TRBJ1-1, with D maybe TRBD1 (6 bases). V was shortened by 6 bases and J by 3 bases, with 26 bases between the two germline ends. The CDR3 has 18 amino acids. CDR1 SGHTA and CDR2 FQGNSA come from the germline V gene. The CDR3 DNA is TGTGCCAGCAGTTTCCTTACGGGGGGCTTCGGAATTCACACTGAAGCTTTCTTT. It encodes CASSFLTGGFGIHTEAFF. The entire variable domain, with the rest obtained from reference TRBV7-2 and TRBJ1-1, is as follows: GAGVSQSPSNKVTEKGKDVELRCDPISGHTALYWYRQSLGQGLEFLIYFQGNSAPDKSGLPSDRFSAERTGGSVSTLTIQRTQQEDSAVYLCASSFLTGGFGIHTEAFFGQGTRLTVV.